The clone carrying this TCR beta chain was observed a few times. V trimming: 1 base; J trimming: 3 bases; junction bases outside the gene matches: 4. The V gene's germline CDR1 is SGHTA and CDR2 FQGNSA. The CDR3 runs 15 residues. The source of the sample is a study of beta chain features in type 1 diabetes. Expressed TCRB transcripts were sequenced because the entire RNA isolate underwent reverse transcription. The assay was immunoSEQ multiplex PCR, and TCRdb's table has in-frame clones only and misses some. Seen here are fewer than 550,000 clones, about an eighth observed once, and the top ten hold about 0.045%.

Material for sequencing was naive CD4+ T cells from blood. The TCR sequence derives from a woman between 18 and 30 years old in good health. The chain uses TRBV7-2 and TRBJ2-7; 9 bases are shared with TRBD2. CDR3 region: CASSLGGTSRYEQYF. CDR3 bases: TGTGCCAGCAGCTTAGGTGGGACTAGCCGCTACGAGCAGTACTTC.